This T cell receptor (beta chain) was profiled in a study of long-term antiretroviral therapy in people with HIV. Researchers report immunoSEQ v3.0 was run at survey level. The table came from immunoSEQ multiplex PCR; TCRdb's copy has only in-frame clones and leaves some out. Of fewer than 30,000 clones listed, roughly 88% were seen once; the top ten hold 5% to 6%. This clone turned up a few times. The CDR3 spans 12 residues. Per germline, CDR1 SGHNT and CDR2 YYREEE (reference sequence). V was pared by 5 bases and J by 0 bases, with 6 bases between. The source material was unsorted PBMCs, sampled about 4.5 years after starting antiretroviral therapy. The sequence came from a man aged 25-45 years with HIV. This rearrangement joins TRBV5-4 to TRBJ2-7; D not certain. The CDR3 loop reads CASSASSYEQYF. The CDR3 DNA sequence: TGTGCCAGCAGTGCTAGCTCCTACGAGCAGTACTTC.